Listed below are T cell receptor beta chains from one sample, sequenced in a study of shared clonotypes between healthy human individuals. Here immunoSEQ multiplex PCR was the method, and the copy in TCRdb shows in-frame clones only, minus some. The table has roughly 2.2 million clones, approximately 93% seen once. Sequencing used naive CD4+ T cells from PBMCs. These receptors were taken from a young man in good health. Some clones in this sample may be carry-over from other donors' samples. Each CDR3 is given with its conserved first and last residue. Each record gives: J gene, V gene, clone size, CDR3 protein. Some rows have no size entry. The others give once, few or many, or a class for an expanded clone.

j_gene: TRBJ1-3; v_gene: TRBV28; abundance: NA; CDR3aa: CASTQRYSGNTIYF
j_gene: TRBJ2-2; v_gene: TRBV5-1; abundance: NA; CDR3aa: CASSSELNGELFF
j_gene: TRBJ1-5; v_gene: TRBV5-1; abundance: NA; CDR3aa: CASSSASDQPQHF
j_gene: TRBJ2-2; v_gene: TRBV5-1; abundance: NA; CDR3aa: CASYAGQAANTGELFF
j_gene: TRBJ1-2; v_gene: TRBV28; abundance: once; CDR3aa: CASRSGGKSDGYTF
j_gene: TRBJ1-1; v_gene: TRBV19; abundance: once; CDR3aa: CASSPDRASGTEAFF
j_gene: TRBJ1-3; v_gene: TRBV4-3; abundance: once; CDR3aa: CASSQEAGGRPEGNTIYF
j_gene: TRBJ1-5; v_gene: TRBV28; abundance: NA; CDR3aa: CASRWGSSRNQPQHF
j_gene: TRBJ1-2; v_gene: TRBV6-1; abundance: NA; CDR3aa: CASSEPGDRDLGYTF
j_gene: TRBJ2-5; v_gene: TRBV29-1; abundance: NA; CDR3aa: CSVEGIAETQYF
j_gene: TRBJ2-7; v_gene: TRBV6-5; abundance: NA; CDR3aa: CASSLVGSPDYEQYF
j_gene: TRBJ2-1; v_gene: TRBV5-1; abundance: NA; CDR3aa: CASSAQGTEDEQFF
j_gene: TRBJ2-2; v_gene: TRBV6-5; abundance: NA; CDR3aa: CASSYRGVTGELFF
j_gene: TRBJ1-2; v_gene: TRBV19; abundance: NA; CDR3aa: CASTEQGRGFYGYTF
j_gene: TRBJ2-7; v_gene: TRBV4-3; abundance: NA; CDR3aa: CASSQDRVAGVGLYF
j_gene: TRBJ1-5; v_gene: TRBV19; abundance: NA; CDR3aa: CASSIEERNQPQHF
j_gene: TRBJ1-2; v_gene: TRBV15; abundance: once; CDR3aa: CATSIRTWDRSSRGYTF
j_gene: TRBJ2-1; v_gene: TRBV9; abundance: NA; CDR3aa: CASSVLAANYNEQFF
j_gene: TRBJ2-2; v_gene: TRBV9; abundance: few; CDR3aa: CASSPLTPGLAGGERTGELFF
j_gene: TRBJ2-1; v_gene: TRBV9; abundance: once; CDR3aa: CASSDSGSYYNEQFF
j_gene: TRBJ1-2; v_gene: TRBV7-3; abundance: NA; CDR3aa: CASSAGAFGGYTF
j_gene: TRBJ1-4; v_gene: TRBV6-5; abundance: NA; CDR3aa: CASRGQSVEKLFF